Presented here are 32 T cell receptor beta chains from one specimen sequenced in a study of blood T cell repertoires in COVID-19 (dated by TCRdb to 2020 to 2022). The library was produced with the immunoSEQ multiplex PCR assay. As stored in TCRdb, this immuneACCESS dataset retains in-frame rearrangements with V and J assigned. A fraction of the clones does not appear; measured against another copy, unresolved V genes explain less than half of the discrepancy, and the remainder lacks a known reason. This sample lists roughly 150,000 clones; 65% to 85% were detected once. The top ten hold over 5% of the sample. Sequencing was done on a sample of PBMCs or T cells enriched from blood (not recorded which). These receptors all stem from a man in his 70s who had been exposed to COVID-19.

The chain carries TRBV7-9 and TRBJ1-1; D possibly corresponds to TRBD1 (6 bases). The CDR3 runs 14 residues. Germline CDR1 reads SEHNR; CDR2 reads FQNEAQ (reference sequence). The V end lost 5 bases, the J end lost 4 bases, and 14 bases lay between the germline ends. The CDR3 loop reads CASSAREGGTEAFF. In nucleotides, the CDR3 is TGTGCCAGCAGCGCCAGGGAAGGGGGCACTGAAGCTTTCTTT.

The V and J genes are TRBV6-5 and TRBJ1-2, with 9 bases fitting TRBD1. CDR1 is MNHEY and CDR2 is SVGAGI in the germline V gene. This CDR3 comprises 13 residues. V shed 4 bases and J 7 bases; nucleotides not matched to a gene: 4. CDR3 loop: CASSWGTGFGYTF. CDR3 coding DNA: TGTGCCAGCAGTTGGGGGACAGGGTTTGGCTACACCTTC.

The V and J genes are TRBV5-6 and TRBJ2-3; a weak D match, TRBD2 (5 bases). Germline-derived CDR1 and CDR2 are SGHDT and YYEEEE. Trimming removed 3 bases at V and 6 bases at J, with 5 bases between. This CDR3 has 11 residues. This CDR3 is CASSSGDTQYF. For the CDR3, the DNA is TGTGCCAGCAGCTCGGGGGATACGCAGTATTTT.

The CDR3 DNA reads as TGTGCCAGCAGCCATCTCGACGAGCAGTACTTC. Translating it yields CASSHLDEQYF. This sequence joins TRBV3-1 (or the pseudogene TRBV3-2) and TRBJ2-7, with D unclear. CDR1 is LGHDT and CDR2 is YNNKEL in the germline V gene (reference sequence). This CDR3 has 11 amino acids. V was clipped by 3 bases and J by 5 bases, with 5 bases between them.

The rearrangement links TRBV28 to TRBJ2-1; 14 bases are shared with TRBD2. Per germline, CDR1 MDHEN and CDR2 SYDVKM. Trimming at V came to 6 bases and at J to 10 bases, leaving 5 bases not matched to a gene. This CDR3 is 14 amino acids long. CDR3 amino acids: CASRGLAGVDEQFF. DNA of the CDR3: TGTGCCAGCAGGGGACTAGCGGGAGTAGACGAGCAGTTCTTC.

The genes are TRBV30 and TRBJ1-1; maybe TRBD1 (5 bases). CDR1 and CDR2 from the germline V gene are GTSNPN and SVGIG (reference sequence). V was cut by 4 bases and J by 1 base, with 13 bases left in between. The CDR3 totals 14 residues. The CDR3 bases are TGTGCCTGGACCCGGCTGGGGCCGAACACTGAAGCTTTCTTT. Its protein product is CAWTRLGPNTEAFF.

V is TRBV19 and J is TRBJ1-3; 9 bases are shared with TRBD1. The CDR3 spans 14 residues. V lost 5 bases to trimming and J lost 4 bases; unmatched junction nucleotides: 3. Per the germline V gene, CDR1 is LNHDA and CDR2 is SQIVND (reference sequence). The CDR3 coding sequence is TGTGCCAGTAGTGGGACAGGGCGCGGAAACACCATATATTTT. Amino acids: CASSGTGRGNTIYF.

This chain connects TRBV7-7 to TRBJ2-1; the match to TRBD2 covers 12 bases. Germline CDR1 SSHAT, CDR2 FNYEAQ (reference sequence). J lost 5 bases, V lost 3 bases, and 17 bases had no gene match. The CDR3 covers 20 residues. The CDR3 protein is CASSLRGRHGTSGYHNEQFF. As DNA, the CDR3 is TGTGCCAGCAGCTTGAGGGGGCGGCACGGGACTAGCGGGTATCACAATGAGCAGTTCTTC.

The chain joins TRBV9 to TRBJ2-3; TRBD2 matches at 10 bases. CDR3 length: 15 residues. The germline CDR1 and CDR2 sequences are SGDLS and YYNGEE. Trimming took 2 bases from V and 4 from J; bases not matched to a gene: 4. CDR3 nucleotides: TGTGCCAGCAGCGTGTCTAGCGGGGGTTCAGATACGCAGTATTTT. Translating gives CASSVSSGGSDTQYF.

This clone was observed a handful of times. This chain joins TRBV9 and TRBJ1-1; D is undetermined. The V end lost 0 bases, the J end lost 5 bases, and 8 bases lay between the germline ends. From germline, CDR1 is SGDLS and CDR2 YYNGEE. This CDR3 contains 13 residues. Written as DNA, the CDR3 is TGTGCCAGCAGCGTAGGGGCGGGGACTGAAGCTTTCTTT. It yields the protein CASSVGAGTEAFF.

This clone was seen just once. The chain carries TRBV28 and TRBJ2-7; no definite D call. Germline-derived CDR1 and CDR2 are MDHEN and SYDVKM. V was cut by 6 bases and J by 6 bases, with 21 bases left in between. The CDR3 runs to 15 residues. The CDR3 DNA is TGTGCCAGCAGCGCCCCGGAGCTTGGCCCCCCCGAGCAGTACTTC. Amino acids: CASSAPELGPPEQYF.

The genes are TRBV11-2 and TRBJ1-2; D is possibly TRBD1 (5 bases). Between the trimmed V and J ends, which lost 4 bases and 7 bases, there was a span of 13 bases. Germline-derived CDR1 and CDR2 are SGHAT and FQNNGV. The CDR3 totals 13 residues. The chain's CDR3 is CASSSSRDRGYTF. As DNA, the CDR3 is TGTGCCAGCAGCTCCTCCAGGGATCGTGGCTACACCTTC.

This chain joins TRBV11-3 and TRBJ2-3, with D possibly matching TRBD2 (6 bases). This CDR3 is built from 14 residues. Germline CDR1 reads SGHNT; CDR2 reads YENEEA. The ends were cut back, 4 bases at V and 1 base at J, with 9 bases in the middle. CDR3 region: CASSWRGRTDTQYF. The CDR3 DNA reads as TGTGCCAGCAGCTGGCGGGGCCGCACAGATACGCAGTATTTT. The full variable domain, completed using reference TRBV11-3 and TRBJ2-3, is EAGVVQSPRYKIIEKKQPVAFWCNPISGHNTLYWYLQNLGQGPELLIRYENEEAVDDSQLPKDRFSAERLKGVDSTLKIQPAELGDSAVYLCASSWRGRTDTQYFGPGTRLTVL.

The chain couples TRBV28 to TRBJ2-6; TRBD1 matches at 9 bases. The length of the CDR3 is 13 residues. Germline-derived CDR1 and CDR2 are MDHEN and SYDVKM. With V trimmed by 8 bases and J by 12 bases, 8 bases remained unmatched. CDR3 nucleotide sequence: TGTGCCAGCGGCCTCGGGACAGGGTCCGTCCTGACTTTC. Translated, it gives CASGLGTGSVLTF.

This rearrangement joins TRBV9 to TRBJ2-7, with 10 bases identical to TRBD2. V trimming: 2 bases; J trimming: 4 bases; junction bases outside the gene matches: 6. Per germline, CDR1 SGDLS and CDR2 YYNGEE. This CDR3 has 15 residues. DNA of the CDR3: TGTGCCAGCAGCGTCAGCGGGGGGGCCGCGTACGAGCAGTACTTC. The encoded protein is CASSVSGGAAYEQYF.

V usage is TRBV7-3 and J usage is TRBJ1-2, with D hard to call. V lost 4 bases and J lost 8, with 14 bases in between. Germline V gene sequence: CDR1 SGHTA, CDR2 FQGTGA. The CDR3 is 13 amino acids. The CDR3 coding sequence is TGTGCCAGCAGCTACCCCGGCGGCCAGGGCTACACCTTC. Protein sequence: CASSYPGGQGYTF.

The J gene is TRBJ1-2, the V gene TRBV27; TRBD1 agrees at 8 bases. CDR3 size: 14 residues. Germline-derived CDR1 and CDR2 are MNHEY and SMNVEV (reference sequence). The J segment lost 7 bases and the V segment lost 6 bases, leaving 10 bases of the junction unmatched. The CDR3 DNA reads as TGTGCCAGCAGGCAGTGGCAGGGGGCAGCTGGCTACACCTTC. Translating gives CASRQWQGAAGYTF.

The rearrangement joins TRBV9 to TRBJ2-7, with a possible D match to TRBD2 (6 bases). In germline, CDR1 is SGDLS, CDR2 YYNGEE. The CDR3 is made up of 15 amino acids. V was cut by 0 bases and J by 3 bases, with 13 bases left in between. CDR3 in DNA: TGTGCCAGCAGCGTAGGGGGGGAGCAGAGCTACGAGCAGTACTTC. Its protein product is CASSVGGEQSYEQYF.

The rearrangement joins TRBV19 to TRBJ1-1, with 7 positions matching TRBD1. The germline CDR1 and CDR2 sequences are LNHDA and SQIVND (reference sequence). The V gene end was trimmed by 9 bases and the J gene end by 4 bases; junction bases not matched to a gene: 5. CDR3 length equals 12 residues. The CDR3 loop is CASTTGPTEAFF. In nucleotides, the CDR3 is TGTGCCAGCACGACAGGGCCCACTGAAGCTTTCTTT.

V is TRBV18 and J is TRBJ2-2, with TRBD1 matching over 8 bases. The germline V gene encodes CDR1 KGHSH and CDR2 LQKENI. This CDR3 contains 15 residues. With 4 bases clipped from V and 0 bases from J, the junction kept 1 base outside the gene matches. The CDR3 DNA reads as TGTGCCAGCTCACGGGACAGGTCGAACACCGGGGAGCTGTTTTTT. This translates into CASSRDRSNTGELFF.

A single count supports this clone. This rearrangement joins TRBV7-9 to TRBJ2-5, with 7 bases aligning to TRBD2. After removal of 0 bases from V and 9 bases from J, the junction contained 7 bases not matched to a gene. The germline gives CDR1 SEHNR, CDR2 FQNEAQ (reference sequence). The CDR3 spans 14 residues. The CDR3 coding sequence is TGTGCCAGCAGCTTAGCGTGGGAGGGCCGGGCCCAGTACTTC. This sequence encodes CASSLAWEGRAQYF.

The chain is built from TRBV11-3 and TRBJ2-1, with 14 bases aligning to TRBD2. Looked up from germline, CDR1 is SGHNT and CDR2 is YENEEA. The CDR3 has 20 residues. Trimming cost V 5 bases and J 0 bases; bases outside gene matches: 12. The CDR3 nucleotides are TGTGCCAGCAGCCTGAAAGGGGGTGGGACTAGCGGGGGCTCCTACAATGAGCAGTTCTTC. Its protein product is CASSLKGGGTSGGSYNEQFF. Filled out from reference TRBV11-3 and TRBJ2-1, the complete variable domain reads EAGVVQSPRYKIIEKKQPVAFWCNPISGHNTLYWYLQNLGQGPELLIRYENEEAVDDSQLPKDRFSAERLKGVDSTLKIQPAELGDSAVYLCASSLKGGGTSGGSYNEQFFGPGTRLTVL.

The rearrangement links TRBV19 to TRBJ1-4; D call uncertain. Germline CDR1 and CDR2: LNHDA and SQIVND (reference sequence). This CDR3 is 15 amino acids long. V gave up 0 bases and J gave up 6 bases, with 11 bases separating them. This chain's CDR3 is CASSIDLRSDEKLFF. DNA for the CDR3: TGTGCCAGTAGTATAGATTTGAGGAGCGATGAAAAACTGTTTTTT.

V gene TRBV18 combines with J gene TRBJ1-1, with D possibly matching TRBD1 (6 bases). The V and J ends lost 3 bases and 3 bases respectively, with 20 bases between them. From germline, CDR1 is KGHSH and CDR2 LQKENI. This CDR3 is built from 17 residues. For the CDR3, the DNA is TGTGCCAGCTCACCTATCCTAGGGGGAGGGAGGGACACTGAAGCTTTCTTT. Protein sequence: CASSPILGGGRDTEAFF.

The table lists this clone with a few counts. The rearrangement uses TRBV2 and TRBJ1-1; 7 bases are a match to TRBD1. Germline V gene data show CDR1 as SNHLY and CDR2 as FYNNEI. The CDR3 extends over 14 amino acids. With 1 base clipped from V and 7 bases from J, the junction kept 6 bases outside the gene matches. The CDR3 loop reads CASSEERGRNEAFF. In DNA form, the CDR3 reads TGTGCCAGCAGTGAAGAGAGGGGGCGGAATGAAGCTTTCTTT.

The genes are TRBV28 and TRBJ1-4, with TRBD1 as a possible D gene (6 bases). Germline V gene data show CDR1 as MDHEN and CDR2 as SYDVKM. V dropped 3 bases and J dropped 1 base, with 12 bases sitting between them. CDR3 length equals 16 residues. The CDR3: CASSFFTTGTNEKLFF. As DNA, the CDR3 is TGTGCCAGCAGTTTCTTTACGACAGGAACTAATGAAAAACTGTTTTTT.

V gene TRBV3-1 (or the pseudogene TRBV3-2) combines with J gene TRBJ2-7, with 11 bases matching TRBD2. The CDR3 is 17 amino acids. Looked up from germline, CDR1 is LGHDT and CDR2 is YNNKEL (reference sequence). With V trimmed by 0 bases and J by 7 bases, 11 bases remained unmatched. The CDR3 reads CASSQDLGSGGAGEQYF. DNA for the CDR3: TGTGCCAGCAGCCAAGATTTGGGTAGCGGGGGGGCAGGGGAGCAGTACTTC.

The chain joins TRBV14 to TRBJ2-7; 11 bases map to TRBD1. V lost 4 bases to trimming and J lost 4 bases; unmatched junction nucleotides: 6. The CDR3 contains 15 residues. Germline CDR1 and CDR2: SGHDN and FVKESK. The CDR3 reads CASSLSRDRGYEQYF. In DNA, the CDR3 is TGTGCCAGCAGCCTCTCCCGGGACAGGGGGTACGAGCAGTACTTC.

This chain connects TRBV7-9 to TRBJ1-1; 7 bases are a match to TRBD1. This CDR3 comprises 14 residues. Germline CDR1 is SEHNR and CDR2 is FQNEAQ (reference sequence). Trimming at V came to 5 bases and at J to 2 bases, leaving 5 bases not matched to a gene. The CDR3 spells CASSLGQLNTEAFF. The CDR3 nucleotides read TGTGCCAGCAGCCTGGGACAGCTAAACACTGAAGCTTTCTTT.

This clone was observed a handful of times. The V call is TRBV6-6, the J call TRBJ2-1, with 7 bases identical to TRBD2. V shed 5 bases, J shed 5 bases, and the junction held 18 bases outside the gene matches. CDR1 and CDR2 from the germline V gene are MNHNY and SVGAGI (reference sequence). The CDR3 is 18 amino acids. The CDR3 is CASSQLSLTSPTHNEQFF. CDR3 bases: TGTGCCAGCAGTCAACTATCATTGACTAGCCCGACCCACAATGAGCAGTTCTTC.

In DNA, the CDR3 is TGTGCCAGCACCCCGACAGGGTCACAGACCCAGTACTTC. This translates into CASTPTGSQTQYF. This rearrangement joins TRBV6-5 to TRBJ2-5, with TRBD1 matching over 7 bases. The germline CDR1 and CDR2 sequences are MNHEY and SVGAGI. The CDR3 length is 13 residues. The V segment lost 7 bases and the J segment 6 bases; nucleotides outside the gene matches: 8.

V gene TRBV5-4 combines with J gene TRBJ2-1; D possibly corresponds to TRBD2 (5 bases). The germline CDR1 and CDR2 sequences are SGHNT and YYREEE (reference sequence). The CDR3 runs to 13 residues. The ends were cut back, 4 bases at V and 10 bases at J, with 15 bases in the middle. The CDR3 DNA reads as TGTGCCAGCAGCCACTGGGCGGGCAACGAGCAGTTCTTC. This gives the protein CASSHWAGNEQFF.